Each of the 13 T cell receptor beta chains below was sequenced from the same sample in a study of T cell clonality in common variable immunodeficiency. Findings and limits, study-wide: Common variable immunodeficiency TCR beta sequences reportedly had fewer deletions and N-nucleotide insertions.

Their target antigens are unknown. Generated by immunoSEQ multiplex PCR, the TCRdb table keeps only in-frame clones and is missing some. This sample carries about 23,000 clones, none of them present only once. The source material was peripheral blood mononuclear cells. All receptors come from a human donor with common variable immunodeficiency.

This clone occurred many times. The read stops 3 residues short of the end of the CDR3; the missing end is completed from the germline J gene. The rearrangement joins TRBV19 to TRBJ1-1; TRBD1 might be the D (5 bases). V shed 9 bases and J shed 0 bases, with 8 bases lying between them. The CDR3 loop spans 12 amino acids. CDR1 is LNHDA and CDR2 is SQIVND in the germline V gene (reference sequence). CDR3 sequence: CASRQLNTEAFF. The DNA read from the CDR3 is TGTGCCAGCCGACAGCTGAACACTGAA.

This clone was found many times. Sequencing ends 3 residues short of the CDR3 end; the germline J gene provides the rest. This same CDR3 is encoded by further DNA sequences in the sample. This sequence joins TRBV7-2 and TRBJ2-3; 10 bases are shared with TRBD2. Germline CDR1 is SGHTA and CDR2 is FQGNSA. Losses at the gene ends were 4 bases for V and 6 bases for J; bases not matched to a gene: 7. The CDR3 runs to 15 residues. CDR3 in amino acids: CASSSSSGRTDTQYF. The part of the CDR3 DNA that was read is TGTGCCAGCAGCTCGTCTAGCGGGAGAACGGATACG.

Ten or more counts support this clone. CDR3 DNA, as far as it was read: TGTGCCAGCAGTGACTCGGGGGGGGGACCAGACAATGAG. Translation gives CASSDSGGGPDNE. The complete CDR3 sequence is CASSDSGGGPDNEQFF. The chain uses TRBV6-4 and TRBJ2-1; 7 bases agree with TRBD2. The read ends 3 residues early relative to the CDR3; the germline J gene fills the gap. Germline V gives CDR1 MRHNA, CDR2 SNTAGT. Trimming took 0 bases from V and 5 from J; bases not matched to a gene: 7. The CDR3 contains 16 residues.

This clone was seen more than once but under ten times. The CDR3 end falls 3 residues outside the read, so it is completed with the germline J gene. V usage is TRBV2 and J usage is TRBJ2-3, with TRBD1 matching over 7 bases. This CDR3 has 15 amino acids. The junction had 6 bases not matched to a gene; V was cut back by 6 bases and J by 0 bases. Looked up from germline, CDR1 is SNHLY and CDR2 is FYNNEI. The CDR3 sequence is CASSWGQSSTDTQYF. The part of the CDR3 DNA that was read is TGTGCCAGCAGCTGGGGACAGTCTAGCACAGATACG.

This clone was counted only a few times. The sequence runs out 3 residues before the end of the CDR3; the remainder is reconstructed from the germline J gene. This rearrangement joins TRBV18 to TRBJ1-1; TRBD1 aligns across 7 bases. J gave up 4 bases and V 4 bases, and 6 bases lay outside the gene matches. The CDR3 runs to 14 residues. Germline V lookup: CDR1 KGHSH, CDR2 LQKENI. Incomplete CDR3 DNA: TGTGCCAGCTCACTACAGGGGAGTGGCACTGAA. It is translated as CASSLQGSGTE. The CDR3 in its entirety is CASSLQGSGTEAFF.

There are many counts of this clone. The read ends 3 residues early relative to the CDR3; the germline J gene fills the gap. V usage is TRBV18 and J usage is TRBJ2-1; no reliable D call. Germline values: CDR1 KGHSH, CDR2 LQKENI. The CDR3 covers 13 residues. With 1 base removed from V and 6 bases from J, the gap between germline ends came to 7 bases. CDR3 DNA, as far as it was read: TGTGCCAGCTCACCACTTCCGGGCAATGAG. Protein sequence: CASSPLPGNE. The CDR3 in its entirety is CASSPLPGNEQFF.

This clone came up many times. The CDR3 is cut off 3 residues early in the read; its end comes from the germline J gene. The chain employs TRBV18 and TRBJ2-7, with 12 bases matching TRBD1. V shed 3 bases and J 0 bases; nucleotides not matched to a gene: 6. Germline V CDR1 and CDR2: KGHSH, LQKENI. The CDR3 loop spans 17 amino acids. The part of the CDR3 DNA that was read is TGTGCCAGCTCACCGCTAGGGACAGGGGGCCTCTCCTACGAG. This sequence encodes CASSPLGTGGLSYE. The whole CDR3 sequence reads CASSPLGTGGLSYEQYF.

This clone was seen many times. The CDR3 extends 3 residues past the end of the read, so its final part is completed from the germline J gene. The V gene is TRBV20-1, the J gene TRBJ2-3; 7 bases are shared with TRBD2. Germline V lookup: CDR1 DFQATT, CDR2 SNEGSKA (reference sequence). This CDR3 region has 13 residues. Trimming took 8 bases from V and 2 from J; bases not matched to a gene: 7. CDR3 in amino acids: CSMAGEVTDTQYF. CDR3 DNA (partial): TGCAGTATGGCGGGGGAGGTCACAGATACG.

This clone was seen repeatedly, ten times or more. Sequencing ends 3 residues short of the CDR3 end; the germline J gene provides the rest. V is TRBV19 and J is TRBJ2-2; 12 nucleotides align to TRBD2. Germline V gives CDR1 LNHDA, CDR2 SQIVND (reference sequence). V shed 7 bases and J 6 bases; nucleotides not matched to a gene: 6. This CDR3 is 15 amino acids long. Incomplete CDR3 DNA: TGTGCCAGTATGACTAGCGGGAGTAGTGCCGGGGAG. Protein product: CASMTSGSSAGE. The whole CDR3 reads CASMTSGSSAGELFF.

This clone has at least ten counts. The read comes to an end 3 residues before the CDR3 does, leaving the germline J gene to fill in the end. J is TRBJ2-7 and V is TRBV20-1, with a possible D match to TRBD2 (6 bases). Germline V gene sequence: CDR1 DFQATT, CDR2 SNEGSKA (reference sequence). The CDR3 runs 13 residues. V lost 6 bases, J lost 3 bases, and 15 bases lay in between. The sequenced part of the CDR3 DNA is TGCAGTGCCCCTCGGGACTTGGGCTACGAG. Its translation: CSAPRDLGYE. From start to end, the CDR3 is CSAPRDLGYEQYF.

This clone was seen ten or more times. The read gets to within 3 residues of the CDR3 end, and the germline J gene fills in the rest. The chain links TRBV2 to TRBJ2-5, with 9 bases that match TRBD2. J was trimmed by 1 base and V by 3 bases; bases with no gene match: 6. The CDR3 totals 16 residues. Germline assignment: CDR1 SNHLY and CDR2 FYNNEI. This CDR3 is CASSESSGRTQETQYF. CDR3 bases read: TGTGCCAGCAGTGAGTCCAGCGGGAGGACCCAAGAGACC.

At least ten counts were recorded for this clone. The observed sequence ends 3 residues before the CDR3 terminus, with the missing tail filled in from the germline J gene. This chain uses TRBV5-4 with TRBJ2-7; no reliable D call. CDR1 and CDR2 (germline): SGHNT, YYREEE (reference sequence). V was shortened by 3 bases and J by 6 bases, with 7 bases between the two germline ends. The CDR3 has 11 amino acids. The CDR3 bases that were read are TGTGCCAGCAGCTCGCAGTCCGAG. Its translation: CASSSQSE. From start to end, the CDR3 is CASSSQSEQYF.

The covered CDR3 bases are TGTGCCAGCTCACAAATGACAACCCTTAATGAAAAA. It is translated as CASSQMTTLNEK. The entire CDR3 sequence reads CASSQMTTLNEKLFF. V gene TRBV18 combines with J gene TRBJ1-4; D gene uncertain. The read finishes 3 residues shy of the CDR3 end, and the germline J gene is used to complete it. Trimming took 4 bases from V and 4 from J, leaving 13 bases between them. CDR1 and CDR2 from the germline V gene are KGHSH and LQKENI. The CDR3 has 15 amino acids. The whole variable domain, remainder taken from reference TRBV18 and TRBJ1-4, is NAGVMQNPRHLVRRRGQEARLRCSPMKGHSHVYWYRQLPEEGLKFMVYLQKENIIDESGMPKERFSAEFPKEGPSILRIQQVVRGDSAAYFCASSQMTTLNEKLFFGSGTQLSVL.